The source of this T cell receptor beta chain is a study of T cell responses to AZD1222 COVID-19 vaccine. Overall study findings and caveats: Donors skewed white British and female; clonal diversity was possibly underestimated. Spike-specific TCR breadth and depth grew following two AZD1222 doses. Of spike-specific TCRs, nearly half reportedly target regions left unmutated in variants. Researchers took repertoire samples only after the peak T cell response had come.

This clone has a single count. Antigen specificity is unknown. The assay was immunoSEQ multiplex PCR, and TCRdb's table has in-frame clones only and misses some. The sample gives roughly 71,000 clones, around 84% of which show up once; 20% is in the top ten. V was pared by 4 bases and J by 2 bases, with 13 bases between. This CDR3 spans 15 amino acids. The germline V gene encodes CDR1 SNHLY and CDR2 FYNNEI. This rearrangement joins TRBV2 to TRBJ2-3; a possible D gene is TRBD2 (5 bases). This receptor was taken from an adult in good health. The specimen was peripheral blood, collected on day 0 of AZD1222 vaccination. Here the CDR3 DNA reads TGTGCCAGCAGTGCAGACTCGGACTTCACAGATACGCAGTATTTT. Its protein is CASSADSDFTDTQYF.